This paragraph covers one T cell receptor (beta chain) sequence. Its antigen is still unknown. This CDR3 is built from 14 residues. Germline CDR1 and CDR2: GTSNPN and SVGIG (reference sequence). Trimming pared 6 bases from V and 9 bases from J, leaving 18 bases between. These data originate in a study of cytomegalovirus exposure and HLA in healthy donors. About the study: Within the Caucasian-associated ancestry cluster were around 81% of the approximately 400 genotyped donors. Study-level findings and limits: Accurate HLA-A and HLA-B prediction from TCR beta sequences was reported for most subjects. Sequencing depth roughly uniform across donors was assumed in presence/absence analyses. In a later analysis, TCR beta V- and J-gene trimming was associated with a missense DCLRE1C variant.

Amplification used 60 Vbeta primers and 13 Jbeta primers. Sequencing used immunoSEQ multiplex PCR; TCRdb keeps in-frame clones, though not all of them. The sample lists roughly 120,000 clones, about 79% occurring once. The source is a man in his forties or fifties in good health and CMV-seronegative. The V gene is TRBV30, the J gene TRBJ1-6, with a possible D match to TRBD1 (6 bases). The sample was PBMCs. The CDR3 is CACLGGGGSSPLHF. The CDR3 nucleotides read TGTGCCTGTTTGGGGGGAGGGGGTTCTTCACCCCTCCACTTT.